The 25 T cell receptor beta chains reported below all come from one sample, sequenced in a study of CD8+ T cells in alopecia areata. Treatment denoted: oral pan-JAK inhibitor, 5-10 mg twice daily. After isolation, RNA underwent reverse transcription to generate cDNA as the sequencing template. Sequencing used immunoSEQ multiplex PCR; TCRdb keeps in-frame clones, though not all of them. This table holds about 190,000 clones, approximately 56% found once. The sample consisted of CD4+ T cells sorted from blood, taken at week 4, from a patient treated with tofacitinib. The receptors were gathered from a human donor with alopecia areata.

This chain joins TRBV2 and TRBJ2-4; D is perhaps TRBD1 (5 bases). The germline gives CDR1 SNHLY, CDR2 FYNNEI. V dropped 1 base and J dropped 9 bases, with 13 bases sitting between them. The CDR3 totals 14 residues. CDR3 residues: CASSEEGRVGIQYF. The CDR3 nucleotides read TGTGCCAGCAGTGAAGAGGGCAGGGTCGGCATTCAGTACTTC.

In this sample, this clone turned up once. The chain combines TRBV27 with TRBJ2-7; 11 bases map to TRBD1. Germline CDR1 is MNHEY and CDR2 is SMNVEV (reference sequence). The CDR3 length is 13 residues. V was clipped by 5 bases and J by 5 bases; unmatched bases: 2. This chain's CDR3 is CASSRDRGNEQYF. The CDR3 DNA sequence: TGTGCCAGCAGTCGGGACAGGGGGAACGAGCAGTACTTC.

The genes are TRBV25-1 and TRBJ1-2, with a tentative D call TRBD1 (5 bases). This CDR3 region has 14 residues. Germline V CDR1 and CDR2: MGHDK, SYGVNS. Trimming stripped 2 bases from V and 7 bases from J, with 14 bases between. DNA for the CDR3: TGTGCCAGCAGTGAAAACGCAGGGAACGGTGGCTACACCTTC. Its translation is CASSENAGNGGYTF.

The chain couples TRBV25-1 to TRBJ2-2; D unresolved. Trimming took off 2 bases at V and 7 bases at J, with 5 bases between the two ends. CDR3 length: 12 amino acids. The germline V gene encodes CDR1 MGHDK and CDR2 SYGVNS. The CDR3 region has the DNA TGTGCCAGCAGTGAAGGGTTCGGGGAGCTGTTTTTT. It yields the protein CASSEGFGELFF.

J is TRBJ1-5 and V is TRBV6-5; 9 bases agree with TRBD1. This CDR3 spans 15 amino acids. The trim removed 6 bases at V and 6 bases at J, leaving 9 bases unmatched. Germline CDR1 MNHEY, CDR2 SVGAGI. The CDR3 here is CASRAGTGMGQPQHF. The CDR3 nucleotides are TGTGCCAGCAGGGCCGGGACAGGGATGGGTCAGCCCCAGCATTTT.

In its sample, this clone was seen a few times. The chain carries TRBV7-2 and TRBJ1-1; D unresolved. The CDR3 is 12 residues long. The V gene lost 3 bases and the J gene lost 6 bases, with 8 bases spanning the gap. CDR1 SGHTA and CDR2 FQGNSA come from the germline V gene. CDR3 coding DNA: TGTGCCAGCAGCTTTCTTCCCTCTGAAGCTTTCTTT. Translation: CASSFLPSEAFF.

This clone was counted only a few times. This rearrangement joins TRBV29-1 to TRBJ1-1, with unresolved D. V was pared by 6 bases and J by 5 bases, with 13 bases between. CDR3 length: 12 amino acids. The germline V gene encodes CDR1 SQVTM and CDR2 ANQGSEA. The CDR3 DNA reads TGCAGCGTCTTGGGTAGTAAGACTGAAGCTTTCTTT. It is translated as CSVLGSKTEAFF.

The gene calls are TRBV19 and TRBJ1-2; the match to TRBD1 covers 10 bases. The CDR3 contains 14 residues. V shed 4 bases, J shed 3 bases, and the junction held 2 bases outside the gene matches. Germline CDR1 LNHDA, CDR2 SQIVND (reference sequence). CDR3 coding DNA: TGTGCCAGTAGTACCGGGACAGGGGACTATGGCTACACCTTC. Its protein product is CASSTGTGDYGYTF.

There are a few counts of this clone. The V and J genes are TRBV29-1 and TRBJ2-1; 7 bases are shared with TRBD2. The CDR3 has 13 amino acids. The germline gives CDR1 SQVTM, CDR2 ANQGSEA. V shed 7 bases, J shed 6 bases, and the junction held 9 bases outside the gene matches. CDR3 sequence: CSGEGGRGNEQFF. Here the CDR3 DNA reads TGCAGCGGCGAGGGCGGGAGAGGCAATGAGCAGTTCTTC.

The sample holds a few counts of this clone. The chain is built from TRBV2 and TRBJ2-1; 9 positions match TRBD1. V lost 2 bases and J lost 7; bases outside the gene matches: 9. CDR1 is SNHLY and CDR2 is FYNNEI in the germline V gene. The CDR3 is 16 amino acids. As DNA, the CDR3 is TGTGCCAGCAGTGAACGACCCGCCGGGACAGGGAATGAGCAGTTCTTC. Encoded protein: CASSERPAGTGNEQFF.

This chain uses TRBV6-5 with TRBJ2-5; 8 bases match TRBD1. CDR3 length: 14 amino acids. Germline CDR1 reads MNHEY; CDR2 reads SVGAGI. Trimming took 6 bases from V and 4 from J; bases not matched to a gene: 7. CDR3 region: CASSPDRGRETQYF. DNA of the CDR3: TGTGCCAGCAGCCCTGACAGGGGCAGAGAGACCCAGTACTTC.

This clone has just a few counts. Other DNA sequences of this sample code for an identical CDR3. This rearrangement joins TRBV29-1 to TRBJ2-1; TRBD2 agrees at 10 bases. V was clipped by 6 bases and J by 4 bases; unmatched bases: 21. The germline V gene has CDR1 SQVTM and CDR2 ANQGSEA. This CDR3 comprises 19 residues. Here the CDR3 reads CSVHLKREGSHIPYNEQFF. The CDR3 DNA reads TGCAGCGTCCACCTAAAGCGGGAGGGTAGTCACATCCCTTACAATGAGCAGTTCTTC.

This sequence joins TRBV9 and TRBJ2-1; the match to TRBD2 covers 7 bases. The CDR3 contains 17 residues. J was trimmed by 5 bases and V by 4 bases; bases with no gene match: 15. CDR1 and CDR2 (germline): SGDLS, YYNGEE. The CDR3 protein is CASSPSPYSGPNNEQFF. In nucleotides, the CDR3 is TGTGCCAGCAGCCCCTCCCCCTATAGCGGGCCCAACAATGAGCAGTTCTTC.

The chain links TRBV10-3 to TRBJ1-5; D not certain. The germline gives CDR1 ENHRY, CDR2 SYGVKD. V was cut by 10 bases and J by 5 bases, with 15 bases left in between. The CDR3 is made up of 13 amino acids. The CDR3 protein is CASRRKRDQPQHF. CDR3 in DNA: TGTGCCAGCAGGCGCAAACGAGATCAGCCCCAGCATTTT.

The chain joins TRBV30 to TRBJ2-1; D is possibly TRBD2 (5 bases). This CDR3 has 13 residues. Trimming took off 4 bases at V and 4 bases at J, with 11 bases between the two ends. Germline loops: CDR1 GTSNPN, CDR2 SVGIG (reference sequence). The CDR3 loop reads CAWNGGGYNEQFF. CDR3 coding DNA: TGTGCCTGGAACGGCGGAGGATACAATGAGCAGTTCTTC.

Concerning this clone itself: The DNA is omitted, as the CDR3 cannot be located on it reliably, and the CDR3 follows TCRdb's listing. This rearrangement joins TRBV28 to TRBJ2-2. CDR1 is MDHEN, CDR2 SYDVKM, per germline. The CDR3 sequence runs 13 residues, both termini included. This chain's CDR3 is CASSSSTTGELFF.

The chain has TRBV23-1 and TRBJ1-1, with TRBD1 as a possible D gene (6 bases). TRBV23-1 falls under the ORF class, with uncertain function. The CDR3 spans 12 residues. V gave up 9 bases and J gave up 5 bases, with 13 bases separating them. CDR3 bases: TGCGCCAGTCACAAGAGGGGGACTGAAGCTTTCTTT. Its protein product is CASHKRGTEAFF.

This chain uses TRBV15 with TRBJ1-3; D not certain. The V and J ends lost 3 bases and 2 bases respectively, with 11 bases between them. CDR1 LNHNV and CDR2 YYDKDF come from the germline V gene (reference sequence). The CDR3 contains 15 residues. CDR3 nucleotides: TGTGCCACCAGCAGGACGGCCGCCACTGGAAACACCATATATTTT. Protein: CATSRTAATGNTIYF.

The chain recombines TRBV6-5 with TRBJ2-2; 10 bases match TRBD2. The V gene's germline CDR1 is MNHEY and CDR2 SVGAGI. The CDR3 totals 14 residues. V shed 5 bases, J shed 5 bases, and the junction held 2 bases outside the gene matches. CDR3 coding DNA: TGTGCCAGCAGTCAAGCGGGAGGGACCGGGGAGCTGTTTTTT. Translated, it gives CASSQAGGTGELFF.

The chain joins TRBV28 to TRBJ2-2, with D possibly TRBD1 on 6 matching bases. Germline V CDR1 and CDR2: MDHEN, SYDVKM. Trimming stripped 4 bases from V and 1 base from J, with 10 bases between. This CDR3 is 15 amino acids long. The CDR3 DNA reads TGTGCCAGCAGTTGGACAGAGAGGAACACCGGGGAGCTGTTTTTT. It specifies CASSWTERNTGELFF.

V and J are TRBV7-2 and TRBJ1-2; TRBD1 might be the D (5 bases). Germline V gives CDR1 SGHTA, CDR2 FQGNSA. V was trimmed by 1 base and J by 0 bases, leaving 12 bases between them. The CDR3 consists of 16 residues. Here the CDR3 reads CASSLDPTGANYGYTF. CDR3 DNA sequence: TGTGCCAGCAGCTTAGATCCAACAGGAGCTAACTATGGCTACACCTTC.

The chain links TRBV18 to TRBJ2-5, with no clear D. This CDR3 comprises 12 residues. Trimming took 6 bases from V and 0 from J, leaving 5 bases between them. In germline, CDR1 is KGHSH, CDR2 LQKENI. CDR3 amino acids: CASSQYQETQYF. CDR3 sequence (DNA): TGTGCCAGCTCGCAATACCAAGAGACCCAGTACTTC.

In this sample, this clone turned up a few times. The rearrangement links TRBV7-9 to TRBJ1-2; the D gene is possibly TRBD1 (5 bases). There are 15 residues in the CDR3. The V end was cut by 1 base, the J end by 6 bases, with 15 bases between. Germline V lookup: CDR1 SEHNR, CDR2 FQNEAQ (reference sequence). This CDR3 reads CASSLGGALAHGYTF. CDR3 coding DNA: TGTGCCAGCAGCTTAGGGGGCGCGTTAGCACATGGCTACACCTTC.

The rearrangement uses TRBV29-1 and TRBJ2-7; 9 positions agree with TRBD1. With V trimmed by 7 bases and J by 0 bases, 13 bases remained unmatched. This CDR3 comprises 16 residues. The germline V gene encodes CDR1 SQVTM and CDR2 ANQGSEA. Written as DNA, the CDR3 is TGCAGCGGTGACGAAGTTGGACAGGGGCCCTCCTACGAGCAGTACTTC. As protein: CSGDEVGQGPSYEQYF.

This sequence joins TRBV6-5 and TRBJ1-5; the D is unclear. This CDR3 region has 14 residues. V was cut by 4 bases and J by 2 bases, with 9 bases left in between. In germline, CDR1 is MNHEY, CDR2 SVGAGI. The CDR3 is CASSSTDGNQPQHF. Written as DNA, the CDR3 is TGTGCCAGCAGTTCAACGGACGGCAATCAGCCCCAGCATTTT.